Listed here are 27 T cell receptor beta chains from one sample, sequenced in a study of CD8+ T cells in alopecia areata listed by TCRdb under 2018. The label giving this sample's time point can be read as: baseline before oral tofacitinib. Receptor libraries were prepared by the immunoSEQ multiplex PCR assay. To provide template for TCR sequencing, every sample had RNA extracted and reverse transcribed into cDNA. Here the immuneACCESS table is served through TCRdb, limited to in-frame sequences with V and J called. Missing clones are a known gap in these copies; in checked studies unresolved V genes cover under half, and the rest lacks a known reason. Across this sample there are roughly 150,000 clones, with around 50% seen only once. Together, the top ten hold around 6.6% of the sample. Specimen: CD4+ T cells sorted from blood, collected at week 0. Source of these receptors: a human donor with alopecia areata.

As for this clone: One end of the junction is discordant with germline, which a read error may explain. J is TRBJ2-6 and V is TRBV7-2; possibly TRBD2 for D (5 bases). This CDR3 has 11 amino acids. The germline CDR1 and CDR2 sequences are SGHTA and FQGNSA. This chain's CDR3 is CASSEGLARFF. The DNA of the CDR3 is TGTGCCAGCAGTGAGGGCCTAGCCAGATTTTTC.

The chain is built from TRBV27 and TRBJ2-7; tentatively, D is TRBD1 (6 bases). Trimming shortened V by 5 bases and J by 1 base, and 9 bases separated the two germline ends. From germline, CDR1 is MNHEY and CDR2 SMNVEV (reference sequence). The CDR3 totals 13 residues. CDR3 in amino acids: CASSRQASYEQYF. The CDR3 DNA is TGTGCCAGCAGTAGACAGGCGTCCTACGAGCAGTACTTC.

This chain joins TRBV30 and TRBJ2-5; TRBD2 is a possible D gene (6 bases). V was trimmed by 2 bases and J by 5 bases, leaving 18 bases between them. From germline, CDR1 is GTSNPN and CDR2 SVGIG (reference sequence). The length of the CDR3 is 15 residues. CDR3: CAWSYGGRTGETQYF. The CDR3 DNA is TGTGCCTGGAGTTACGGGGGTCGAACGGGGGAGACCCAGTACTTC.

The chain recombines TRBV19 with TRBJ2-1; no firm D call. V was cut by 5 bases and J by 5 bases, with 16 bases left in between. Looked up from germline, CDR1 is LNHDA and CDR2 is SQIVND (reference sequence). The CDR3 has 15 amino acids. Written as DNA, the CDR3 is TGTGCCAGTAGTTTCGGATCCCAAGTCGACAATGAGCAGTTCTTC. Protein product: CASSFGSQVDNEQFF.

This clone was detected a few times. The gene calls are TRBV6-1 and TRBJ1-1; D ambiguous. The CDR3 has 13 amino acids. Trimming pared 4 bases from V and 1 base from J, leaving 7 bases between. CDR1 MNHNS and CDR2 SASEGT come from the germline V gene. The CDR3 DNA reads TGTGCCAGCAGTGCGAACTGGAACACTGAAGCTTTCTTT. It codes for CASSANWNTEAFF.

At least ten counts were recorded for this clone. The chain joins TRBV7-9 to TRBJ1-5, with D unresolved. CDR1 and CDR2 (germline): SEHNR, FQNEAQ (reference sequence). V lost 6 bases to trimming and J lost 8 bases, with 14 bases between them. The CDR3 contains 13 residues. This CDR3 reads CASRSQAPEPQHF. CDR3 nucleotides: TGTGCCAGCAGGTCTCAAGCCCCCGAGCCCCAGCATTTT.

The chain employs TRBV5-1 and TRBJ2-1; 7 nucleotides line up with TRBD2. The germline CDR1 and CDR2 sequences are SGHRS and YFSETQ. The V segment lost 2 bases and the J segment 9 bases; nucleotides outside the gene matches: 2. The CDR3 extends over 12 amino acids. In DNA, the CDR3 is TGCGCCAGCAGCTTAGGGGAGGGTGAGCAGTTCTTC. Amino acids: CASSLGEGEQFF.

Only a few counts were recorded for this clone. The chain uses TRBV6-5 and TRBJ1-1; D is unclear. Per germline, CDR1 MNHEY and CDR2 SVGAGI. This CDR3 comprises 15 residues. Trimming left V 6 bases short and J 3 bases short, with 17 bases between. CDR3 in DNA: TGTGCCAGCAGCCGAGCTCAGGTACGGGACACTGAAGCTTTCTTT. It specifies CASSRAQVRDTEAFF.

The rearrangement uses TRBV4-2 and TRBJ2-7, with 8 bases aligning to TRBD1. This CDR3 region has 15 residues. The germline CDR1 and CDR2 sequences are LGHNA and YNFKEQ. The trim removed 6 bases at V and 2 bases at J, leaving 9 bases unmatched. CDR3 sequence (DNA): TGTGCCAGCAGTTTGTTCCAGGGGGCCGCCTACGAGCAGTACTTC. It specifies CASSLFQGAAYEQYF.

The chain has TRBV2 and TRBJ2-3; TRBD2 aligns across 8 bases. V shed 6 bases, J shed 4 bases, and the junction held 18 bases outside the gene matches. This CDR3 region has 18 residues. Germline CDR1 reads SNHLY; CDR2 reads FYNNEI. The CDR3 bases are TGTGCCAGCAGCGAGCTCGCAGGAGACGGGGGGGCCCCAGATACGCAGTATTTT. It is translated as CASSELAGDGGAPDTQYF.

Points on this clone: The sample holds other DNA sequences that translate to the same CDR3. The chain carries TRBV29-1 and TRBJ1-1; D is perhaps TRBD1 (6 bases). This CDR3 is 13 amino acids long. Germline-derived CDR1 and CDR2 are SQVTM and ANQGSEA. Trimming stripped 6 bases from V and 0 bases from J, with 11 bases between. Here the CDR3 reads CSVGGPMNTEAFF. CDR3 nucleotides: TGCAGCGTCGGGGGGCCAATGAACACTGAAGCTTTCTTT.

The V call is TRBV29-1, the J call TRBJ2-7, with TRBD1 matching over 8 bases. V lost 6 bases and J lost 4; bases outside the gene matches: 8. The CDR3 contains 13 residues. CDR1 is SQVTM and CDR2 is ANQGSEA in the germline V gene. The CDR3, as DNA: TGCAGCGTAGTTGGACAGGGTTCTTACGAGCAGTACTTC. Translation gives CSVVGQGSYEQYF.

This clone was seen a handful of times. The chain combines TRBV29-1 with TRBJ2-7; 8 nucleotides align to TRBD1. Germline CDR1 and CDR2: SQVTM and ANQGSEA. The CDR3 has 15 residues. V was pared by 5 bases and J by 2 bases, with 11 bases of the junction left unmatched. The CDR3, as DNA: TGCAGCGTTTTGGGGTCCCCGGACAGGGCCTACGAGCAGTACTTC. This encodes CSVLGSPDRAYEQYF.

This clone appeared a few times. The chain is built from TRBV5-4 and TRBJ1-6; 7 bases map to TRBD1. The CDR3 runs to 15 residues. V lost 4 bases to trimming and J lost 6 bases; unmatched junction nucleotides: 7. The germline V gene encodes CDR1 SGHNT and CDR2 YYREEE (reference sequence). The CDR3, as DNA: TGTGCCAGCAGCCCGCCGGGGACAGCTAATTCACCCCTCCACTTT. Residues: CASSPPGTANSPLHF.

This chain links TRBV7-9 with TRBJ2-7; D is unresolved. This CDR3 spans 14 amino acids. V was clipped by 1 base and J by 4 bases, with 11 bases between them. Germline lookup yields CDR1 SEHNR and CDR2 FQNEAQ (reference sequence). The DNA of the CDR3 is TGTGCCAGCAGCTTAGAATCTAGTGGTTACGAGCAGTACTTC. It is translated as CASSLESSGYEQYF.

This clone was seen more than once but under ten times. V usage is TRBV5-1 and J usage is TRBJ1-1; D is possibly TRBD1 (5 bases). CDR3 size: 15 residues. V was clipped by 4 bases and J by 3 bases, with 16 bases between them. Germline V gene lookup returns CDR1 SGHRS and CDR2 YFSETQ. CDR3 amino acids: CASSLIKRGHTEAFF. CDR3 DNA: TGCGCCAGCAGCCTGATCAAGCGGGGCCACACTGAAGCTTTCTTT.

This clone was seen a handful of times. CDR3 nucleotide sequence: TGTGCCAGTAGTACTAGCGTACCCCCTTCCTACAATGAGCAGTTCTTC. This codes for CASSTSVPPSYNEQFF. The chain has TRBV19 and TRBJ2-1; tentatively, D is TRBD2 (6 bases). This CDR3 comprises 16 residues. The germline gives CDR1 LNHDA, CDR2 SQIVND (reference sequence). Deletions cut 4 bases from V and 1 base from J, with 14 bases between.

This clone has a single count. The chain carries TRBV6-6 and TRBJ2-7, with 9 bases identical to TRBD2. With 3 bases clipped from V and 2 bases from J, the junction kept 5 bases outside the gene matches. Germline-derived CDR1 and CDR2 are MNHNY and SVGAGI (reference sequence). The CDR3 length is 15 residues. The CDR3 nucleotides read TGTGCCAGCAGTTATTATAGCGGGGGTCCCTACGAGCAGTACTTC. Its translation: CASSYYSGGPYEQYF.

The J gene is TRBJ1-2, the V gene TRBV4-2; D remains ambiguous. There are 13 residues in the CDR3. V dropped 1 base and J dropped 4 bases, with 7 bases sitting between them. CDR1 is LGHNA and CDR2 is YNFKEQ in the germline V gene. The CDR3: CASSQAEFYGYTF. Here the CDR3 DNA reads TGTGCCAGCAGCCAAGCAGAGTTCTATGGCTACACCTTC.

This chain connects TRBV2 to TRBJ1-5; D is possibly TRBD1 (5 bases). Germline CDR1 is SNHLY and CDR2 is FYNNEI. The V and J ends lost 3 bases and 4 bases respectively, with 13 bases between them. This CDR3 comprises 15 residues. The CDR3 region has the DNA TGTGCCAGCAGTGAGCAGGGTTCGGGTAATCAGCCCCAGCATTTT. Protein: CASSEQGSGNQPQHF.

The chain links TRBV4-2 to TRBJ1-2; 7 bases line up with TRBD1. The length of the CDR3 is 15 residues. CDR1 is LGHNA and CDR2 is YNFKEQ in the germline V gene. Trimming cost V 7 bases and J 4 bases; bases outside gene matches: 12. In DNA form, the CDR3 reads TGTGCCAGCACCCAGCCCTCACAGGGGCTCTATGGCTACACCTTC. Its protein product is CASTQPSQGLYGYTF.

Of note for this clone: The same CDR3 also results from other DNA sequences found in this sample. V and J are TRBV29-1 and TRBJ2-5; D may be TRBD1 (5 bases). CDR1 and CDR2 (germline): SQVTM, ANQGSEA. There are 12 residues in the CDR3. Trimming removed 4 bases at V and 1 base at J, with 7 bases between. The CDR3 protein is CSVGQRQETQYF. The CDR3 DNA is TGCAGCGTTGGACAGCGCCAAGAGACCCAGTACTTC.

This clone was detected only a few times. V is TRBV9 and J is TRBJ1-2; 7 bases are a match to TRBD1. CDR3 length equals 16 residues. The germline gives CDR1 SGDLS, CDR2 YYNGEE. Trimming removed 4 bases from V and 0 bases from J; junction bases left unmatched: 9. The CDR3 DNA is TGTGCCAGCAGCACGGGACAGAACCAAGCTAACTATGGCTACACCTTC. Translating it yields CASSTGQNQANYGYTF.

The V call is TRBV9, the J call TRBJ1-4; 8 bases agree with TRBD1. CDR3 length: 14 amino acids. CDR1 and CDR2 from the germline V gene are SGDLS and YYNGEE. V lost 2 bases, J lost 5 bases, and 2 bases stayed unmatched. The CDR3 bases are TGTGCCAGCAGCGTCCGACAGGGGAATGAAAAACTGTTTTTT. Translation gives CASSVRQGNEKLFF.

The rearrangement links TRBV18 to TRBJ1-5; 8 bases are shared with TRBD1. Germline V CDR1 and CDR2: KGHSH, LQKENI. The CDR3 is made up of 15 amino acids. V shed 5 bases and J 7 bases; nucleotides not matched to a gene: 10. The CDR3 protein is CASSNGQGAIQPQHF. The CDR3 region has the DNA TGTGCCAGCTCAAACGGACAGGGCGCGATCCAGCCCCAGCATTTT.

The chain is built from TRBV15 and TRBJ2-2; 7 bases line up with TRBD1. The germline V gene has CDR1 LNHNV and CDR2 YYDKDF (reference sequence). The length of the CDR3 is 17 residues. The V gene end was trimmed by 0 bases and the J gene end by 5 bases; junction bases not matched to a gene: 9. The CDR3 here is CATSRDLTGTQTGELFF. CDR3 sequence (DNA): TGTGCCACCAGCAGAGATCTGACAGGGACGCAAACCGGGGAGCTGTTTTTT. Full variable domain (remainder filled in from reference TRBV15 and TRBJ2-2): DAMVIQNPRYQVTQFGKPVTLSCSQTLNHNVMYWYQQKSSQAPKLLFHYYDKDFNNEADTPDNFQSRRPNTSFCFLDIRSPGLGDTAMYLCATSRDLTGTQTGELFFGEGSRLTVL.

The sample holds a few counts of this clone. The chain recombines TRBV29-1 with TRBJ1-2, with 8 positions matching TRBD1. J was trimmed by 6 bases and V by 4 bases; bases with no gene match: 10. CDR1 SQVTM and CDR2 ANQGSEA come from the germline V gene. This CDR3 spans 14 amino acids. CDR3 DNA sequence: TGCAGCGTTGCGGTTCAGGGGGCGTCTAATGGCTACACCTTC. It translates to CSVAVQGASNGYTF.